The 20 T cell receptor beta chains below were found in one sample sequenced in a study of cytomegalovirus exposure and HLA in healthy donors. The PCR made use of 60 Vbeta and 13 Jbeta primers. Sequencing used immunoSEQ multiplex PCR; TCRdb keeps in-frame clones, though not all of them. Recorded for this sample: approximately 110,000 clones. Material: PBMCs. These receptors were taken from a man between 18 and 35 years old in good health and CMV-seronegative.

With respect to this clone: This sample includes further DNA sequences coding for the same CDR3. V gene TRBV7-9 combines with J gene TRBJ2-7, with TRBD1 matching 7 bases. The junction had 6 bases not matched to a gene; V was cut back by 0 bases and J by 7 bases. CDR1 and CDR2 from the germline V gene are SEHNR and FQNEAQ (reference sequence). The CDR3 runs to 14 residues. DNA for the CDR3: TGTGCCAGCAGCTTAGCAGGGACAGAAGGAGAGCAGTACTTC. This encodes CASSLAGTEGEQYF.

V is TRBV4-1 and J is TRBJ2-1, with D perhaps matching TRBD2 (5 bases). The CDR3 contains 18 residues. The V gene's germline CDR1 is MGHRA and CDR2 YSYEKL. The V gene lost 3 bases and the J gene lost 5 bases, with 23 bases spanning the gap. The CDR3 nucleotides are TGCGCCAGCAGCCATCGCTTTAAAGCTACGGGGTCCCACAATGAGCAGTTCTTC. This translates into CASSHRFKATGSHNEQFF.

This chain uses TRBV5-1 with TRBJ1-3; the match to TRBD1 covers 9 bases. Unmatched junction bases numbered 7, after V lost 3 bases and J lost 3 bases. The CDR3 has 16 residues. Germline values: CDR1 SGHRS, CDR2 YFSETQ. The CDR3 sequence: CASSSRTGAGGNTIYF. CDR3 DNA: TGCGCCAGCAGCTCCCGGACAGGGGCTGGTGGAAACACCATATATTTT.

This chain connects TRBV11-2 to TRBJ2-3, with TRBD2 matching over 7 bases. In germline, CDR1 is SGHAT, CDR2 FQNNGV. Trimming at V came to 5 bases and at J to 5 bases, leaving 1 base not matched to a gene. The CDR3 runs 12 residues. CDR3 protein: CASSPGGDTQYF. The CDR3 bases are TGTGCCAGCAGCCCGGGGGGAGATACGCAGTATTTT.

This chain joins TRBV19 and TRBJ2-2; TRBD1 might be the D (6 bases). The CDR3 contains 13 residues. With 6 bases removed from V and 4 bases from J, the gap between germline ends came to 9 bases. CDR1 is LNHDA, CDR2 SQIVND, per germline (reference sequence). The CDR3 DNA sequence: TGTGCCAGTAGGGGACAAATCACCGGGGAGCTGTTTTTT. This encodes CASRGQITGELFF.

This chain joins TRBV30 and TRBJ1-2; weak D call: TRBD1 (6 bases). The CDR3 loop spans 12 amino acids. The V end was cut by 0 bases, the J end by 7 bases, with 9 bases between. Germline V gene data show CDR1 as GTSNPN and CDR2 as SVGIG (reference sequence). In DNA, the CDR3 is TGTGCCTGGAGTGTAGTCAGGGGTGGCTACACCTTC. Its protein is CAWSVVRGGYTF.

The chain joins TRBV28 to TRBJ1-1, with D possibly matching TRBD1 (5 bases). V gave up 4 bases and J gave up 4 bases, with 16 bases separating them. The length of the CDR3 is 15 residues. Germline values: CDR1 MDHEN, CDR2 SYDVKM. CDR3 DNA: TGTGCCAGCAGTTCCACTCCCGGGGGTTCCACTGAAGCTTTCTTT. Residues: CASSSTPGGSTEAFF.

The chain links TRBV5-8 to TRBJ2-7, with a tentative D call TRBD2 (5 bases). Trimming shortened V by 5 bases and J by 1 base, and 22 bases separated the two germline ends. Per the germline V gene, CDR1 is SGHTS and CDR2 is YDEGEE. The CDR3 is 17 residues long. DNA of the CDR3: TGTGCCAGCAGGGGCCCGCGGGCAGCGCAGATATCCTACGAGCAGTACTTC. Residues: CASRGPRAAQISYEQYF.

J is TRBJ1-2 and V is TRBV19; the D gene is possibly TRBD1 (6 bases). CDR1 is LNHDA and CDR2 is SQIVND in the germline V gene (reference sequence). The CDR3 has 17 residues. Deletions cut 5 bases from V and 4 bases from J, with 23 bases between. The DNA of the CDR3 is TGTGCCAGTAGTCCCCCCTGGGGGCGTTCGACCCCCTATGGCTACACCTTC. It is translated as CASSPPWGRSTPYGYTF.

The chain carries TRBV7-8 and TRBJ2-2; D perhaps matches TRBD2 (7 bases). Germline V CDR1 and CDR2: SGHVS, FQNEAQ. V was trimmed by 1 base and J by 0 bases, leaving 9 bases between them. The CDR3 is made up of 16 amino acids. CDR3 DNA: TGTGCCAGCAGCTTAGGAGGGGGGGCGAACACCGGGGAGCTGTTTTTT. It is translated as CASSLGGGANTGELFF.

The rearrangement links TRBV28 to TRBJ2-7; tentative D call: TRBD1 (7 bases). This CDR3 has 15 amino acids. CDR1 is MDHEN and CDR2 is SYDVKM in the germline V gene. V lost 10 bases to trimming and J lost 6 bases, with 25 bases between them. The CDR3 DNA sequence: TGTGCCACCCTAGTTGGGACAGTTACGCGGGGCGAGCAGTACTTC. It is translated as CATLVGTVTRGEQYF.

This chain's CDR3 is CASSPGRESAKNIQYF. CDR3 nucleotides: TGTGCCAGCTCACCCGGCAGGGAAAGTGCCAAAAACATTCAGTACTTC. This rearrangement joins TRBV18 to TRBJ2-4; the D gene is possibly TRBD1 (5 bases). Germline V gene data show CDR1 as KGHSH and CDR2 as LQKENI. This CDR3 comprises 16 residues. Trimming shortened V by 3 bases and J by 1 base, and 13 bases separated the two germline ends.

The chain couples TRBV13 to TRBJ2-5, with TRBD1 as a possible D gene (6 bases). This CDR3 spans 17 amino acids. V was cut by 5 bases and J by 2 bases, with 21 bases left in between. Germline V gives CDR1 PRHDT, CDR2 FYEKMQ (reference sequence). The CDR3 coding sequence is TGTGCCAGCAGCCCCCCAAGGACAGAACTCCTACAAGAGACCCAGTACTTC. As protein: CASSPPRTELLQETQYF.

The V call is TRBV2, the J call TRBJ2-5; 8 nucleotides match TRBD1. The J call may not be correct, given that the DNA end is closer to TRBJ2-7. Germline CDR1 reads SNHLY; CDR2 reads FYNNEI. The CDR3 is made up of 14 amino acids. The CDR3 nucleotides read TGTGCCAGCAGCGGACAGGGAAACTCCTACGAGCAGTACTTC. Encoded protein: CASSGQGNSYEQYF.

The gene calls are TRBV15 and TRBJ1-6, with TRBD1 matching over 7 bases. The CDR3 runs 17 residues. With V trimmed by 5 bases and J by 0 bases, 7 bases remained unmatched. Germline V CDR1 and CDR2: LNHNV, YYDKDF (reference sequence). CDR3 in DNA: TGTGCCACCAGCGCCGTACAGGGGCTCTCCTATAATTCACCCCTCCACTTT. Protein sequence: CATSAVQGLSYNSPLHF. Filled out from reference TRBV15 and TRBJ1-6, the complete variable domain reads DAMVIQNPRYQVTQFGKPVTLSCSQTLNHNVMYWYQQKSSQAPKLLFHYYDKDFNNEADTPDNFQSRRPNTSFCFLDIRSPGLGDTAMYLCATSAVQGLSYNSPLHFGNGTRLTVT.

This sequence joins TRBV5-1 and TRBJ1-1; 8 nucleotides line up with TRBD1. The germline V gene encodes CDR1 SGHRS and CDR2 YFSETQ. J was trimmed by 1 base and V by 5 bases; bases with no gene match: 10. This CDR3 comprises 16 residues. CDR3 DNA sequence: TGCGCCAGCAGATCGAACGGGGACAGGTGGAACACTGAAGCTTTCTTT. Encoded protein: CASRSNGDRWNTEAFF.

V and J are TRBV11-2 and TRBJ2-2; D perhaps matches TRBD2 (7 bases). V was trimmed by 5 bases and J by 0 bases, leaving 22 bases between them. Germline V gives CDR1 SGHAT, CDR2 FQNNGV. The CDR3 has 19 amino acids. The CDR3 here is CASSLPRGGGRTNTGELFF. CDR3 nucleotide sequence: TGTGCCAGCAGCCTCCCTCGAGGGGGGGGCCGCACGAACACCGGGGAGCTGTTTTTT.

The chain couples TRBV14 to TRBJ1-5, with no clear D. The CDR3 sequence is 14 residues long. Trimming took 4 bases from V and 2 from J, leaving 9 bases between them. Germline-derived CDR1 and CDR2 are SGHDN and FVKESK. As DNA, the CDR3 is TGTGCCAGCAGCCTCACTCCGGGCAATCAGCCCCAGCATTTT. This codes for CASSLTPGNQPQHF.

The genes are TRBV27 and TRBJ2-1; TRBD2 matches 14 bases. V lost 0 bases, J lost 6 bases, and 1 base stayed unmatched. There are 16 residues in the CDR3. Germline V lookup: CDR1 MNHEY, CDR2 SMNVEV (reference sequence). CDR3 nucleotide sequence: TGTGCCAGCAGTTTATCGACTAGCGGGGGGGCCAATGAGCAGTTCTTC. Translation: CASSLSTSGGANEQFF.

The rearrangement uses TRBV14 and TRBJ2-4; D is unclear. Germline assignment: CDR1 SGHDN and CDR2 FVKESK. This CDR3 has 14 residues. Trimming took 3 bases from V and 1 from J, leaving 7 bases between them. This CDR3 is CASSQHTAKNIQYF. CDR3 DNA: TGTGCCAGCAGCCAGCACACGGCCAAAAACATTCAGTACTTC.